This note documents a single TCR beta chain sequence. Its specificity is unknown. These data originate in a study of OX40 agonist ivuxolimab in advanced cancers. The overall study: Patients were roughly 83% male with ages roughly 20 to 85, mean approximately 58. Earlier anti-PD-1, anti-PD-L1 or anti-CTLA-4 therapy was permitted; 40% had received some.

Generated by immunoSEQ multiplex PCR, the TCRdb table keeps only in-frame clones and is missing some. The sample lists roughly 18,000 clones; 72% were seen once. CDR1 SGHVS and CDR2 FQNEAQ come from the germline V gene. The CDR3 loop spans 17 amino acids. Trimming shortened V by 0 bases and J by 4 bases, and 16 bases separated the two germline ends. Whole-study findings and limits: Among the least clonally expanded were partial responders at 0.1-3.0 mg/kg. Specificity for antigen went undetermined in the expanded peripheral T cells.

This material consisted of CD4+ or CD8+ T cells sorted from blood, taken in a trial of the OX40 agonist ivuxolimab. The sequence was collected from an adult with an advanced solid tumor such as melanoma, head and neck, liver or kidney cancer. The chain is built from TRBV7-8 and TRBJ2-1; possible D gene TRBD2, 5 bases. This chain's CDR3 is CASSLAPDYSKYNEQFF. CDR3 DNA: TGTGCCAGCAGCTTAGCACCAGACTATTCAAAATACAATGAGCAGTTCTTC.